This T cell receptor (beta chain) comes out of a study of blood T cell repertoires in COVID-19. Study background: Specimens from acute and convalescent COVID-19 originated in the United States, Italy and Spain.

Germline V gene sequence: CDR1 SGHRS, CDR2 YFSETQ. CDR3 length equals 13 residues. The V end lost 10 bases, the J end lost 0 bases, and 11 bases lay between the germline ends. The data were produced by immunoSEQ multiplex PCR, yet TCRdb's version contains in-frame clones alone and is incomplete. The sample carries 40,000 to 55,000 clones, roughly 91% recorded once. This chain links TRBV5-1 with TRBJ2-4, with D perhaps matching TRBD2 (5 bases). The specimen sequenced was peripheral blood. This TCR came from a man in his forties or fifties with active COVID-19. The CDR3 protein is CAAKDLAKNIQYF. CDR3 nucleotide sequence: TGCGCCGCGAAGGACTTAGCCAAAAACATTCAGTACTTC.